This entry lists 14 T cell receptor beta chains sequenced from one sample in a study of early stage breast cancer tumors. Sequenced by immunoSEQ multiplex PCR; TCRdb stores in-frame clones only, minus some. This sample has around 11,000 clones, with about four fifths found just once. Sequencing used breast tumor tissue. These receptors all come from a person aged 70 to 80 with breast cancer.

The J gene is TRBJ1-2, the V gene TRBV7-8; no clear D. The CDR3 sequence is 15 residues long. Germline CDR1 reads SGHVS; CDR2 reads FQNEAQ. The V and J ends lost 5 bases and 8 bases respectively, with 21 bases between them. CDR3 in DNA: TGTGCCAGCAGCCTAGAGGTTAGGCGGGGTTCGGGCTACACCTTC. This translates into CASSLEVRRGSGYTF.

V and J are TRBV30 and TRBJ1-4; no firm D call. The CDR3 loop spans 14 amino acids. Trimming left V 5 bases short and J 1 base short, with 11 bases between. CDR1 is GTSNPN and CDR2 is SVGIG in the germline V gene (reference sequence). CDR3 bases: TGTGCCTGGGATGCGGGTTTAACTAATGAAAAACTGTTTTTT. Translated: CAWDAGLTNEKLFF.

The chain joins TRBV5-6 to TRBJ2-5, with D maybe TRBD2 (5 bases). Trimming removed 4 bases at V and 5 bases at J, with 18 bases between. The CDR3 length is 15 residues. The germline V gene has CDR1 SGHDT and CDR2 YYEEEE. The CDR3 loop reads CASSPGAAGSETQYF. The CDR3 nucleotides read TGTGCCAGCAGCCCTGGAGCCGCGGGCAGTGAGACCCAGTACTTC.

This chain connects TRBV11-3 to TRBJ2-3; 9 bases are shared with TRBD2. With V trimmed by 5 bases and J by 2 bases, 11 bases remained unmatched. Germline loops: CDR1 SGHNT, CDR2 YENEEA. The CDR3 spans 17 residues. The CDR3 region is CASSKGVASGNTDTQYF. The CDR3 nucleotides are TGTGCCAGCAGCAAGGGGGTGGCTAGCGGGAACACAGATACGCAGTATTTT. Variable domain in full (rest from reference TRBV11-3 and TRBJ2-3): EAGVVQSPRYKIIEKKQPVAFWCNPISGHNTLYWYLQNLGQGPELLIRYENEEAVDDSQLPKDRFSAERLKGVDSTLKIQPAELGDSAVYLCASSKGVASGNTDTQYFGPGTRLTVL.

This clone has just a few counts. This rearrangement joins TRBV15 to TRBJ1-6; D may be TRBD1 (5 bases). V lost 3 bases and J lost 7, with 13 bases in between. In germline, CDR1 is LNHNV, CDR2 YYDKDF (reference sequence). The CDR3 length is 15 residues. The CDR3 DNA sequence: TGTGCCACCAGCAGCCCACAGGACGCGAATTCACCCCTCCACTTT. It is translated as CATSSPQDANSPLHF.

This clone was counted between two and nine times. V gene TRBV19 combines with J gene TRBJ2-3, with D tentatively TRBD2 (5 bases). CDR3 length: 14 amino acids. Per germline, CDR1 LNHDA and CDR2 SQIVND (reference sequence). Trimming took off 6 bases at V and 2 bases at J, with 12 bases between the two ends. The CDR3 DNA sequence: TGTGCCAGTAGGACCGGGATCATCACAGATACGCAGTATTTT. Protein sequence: CASRTGIITDTQYF.

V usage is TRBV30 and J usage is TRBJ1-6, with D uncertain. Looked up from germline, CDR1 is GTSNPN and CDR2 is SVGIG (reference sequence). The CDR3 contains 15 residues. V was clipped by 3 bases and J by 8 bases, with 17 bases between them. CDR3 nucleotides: TGTGCCTGGAGCCGGGGAGCTCCCGGTGATTCACCCCTCCACTTT. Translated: CAWSRGAPGDSPLHF. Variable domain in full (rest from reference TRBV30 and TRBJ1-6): SQTIHQWPATLVQPVGSPLSLECTVEGTSNPNLYWYRQAAGRGLQLLFYSVGIGQISSEVPQNLSASRPQDRQFILSSKKLLLSDSGFYLCAWSRGAPGDSPLHFGNGTRLTVT.

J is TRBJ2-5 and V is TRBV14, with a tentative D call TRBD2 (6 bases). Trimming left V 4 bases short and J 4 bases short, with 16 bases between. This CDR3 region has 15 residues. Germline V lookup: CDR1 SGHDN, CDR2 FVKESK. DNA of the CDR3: TGTGCCAGCAGCCGAGAGGGCGGAGGGAGAGAGACCCAGTACTTC. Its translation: CASSREGGGRETQYF.

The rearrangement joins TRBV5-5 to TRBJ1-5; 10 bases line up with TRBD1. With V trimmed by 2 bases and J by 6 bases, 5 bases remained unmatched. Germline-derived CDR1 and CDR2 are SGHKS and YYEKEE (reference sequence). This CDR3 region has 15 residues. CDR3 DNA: TGTGCCAGCAGCTTTGGGACAGGGGATAGTCAGCCCCAGCATTTT. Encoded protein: CASSFGTGDSQPQHF.

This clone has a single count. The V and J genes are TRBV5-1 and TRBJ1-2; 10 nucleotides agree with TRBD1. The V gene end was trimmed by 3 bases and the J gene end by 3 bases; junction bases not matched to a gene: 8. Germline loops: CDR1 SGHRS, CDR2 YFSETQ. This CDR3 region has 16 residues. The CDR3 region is CASSSATGGVDYGYTF. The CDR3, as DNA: TGCGCCAGCAGCTCGGCGACAGGGGGCGTCGACTATGGCTACACCTTC.

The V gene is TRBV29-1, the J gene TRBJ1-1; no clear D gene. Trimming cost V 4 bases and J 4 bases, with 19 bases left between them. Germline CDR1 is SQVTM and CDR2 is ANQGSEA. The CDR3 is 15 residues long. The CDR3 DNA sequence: TGCAGCGTTGTTTCGTGGAGGAGCGGGAGCACTGAAGCTTTCTTT. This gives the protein CSVVSWRSGSTEAFF.

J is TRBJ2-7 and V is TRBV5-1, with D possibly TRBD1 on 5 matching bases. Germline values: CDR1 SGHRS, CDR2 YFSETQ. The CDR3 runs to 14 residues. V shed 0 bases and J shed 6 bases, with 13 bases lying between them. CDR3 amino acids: CASSLALTAGEQYF. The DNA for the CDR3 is TGCGCCAGCAGCTTGGCCTTGACAGCAGGCGAGCAGTACTTC. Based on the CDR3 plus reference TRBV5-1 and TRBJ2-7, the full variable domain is KAGVTQTPRYLIKTRGQQVTLSCSPISGHRSVSWYQQTPGQGLQFLFEYFSETQRNKGNFPGRFSGRQFSNSRSEMNVSTLELGDSALYLCASSLALTAGEQYFGPGTRLTVT.

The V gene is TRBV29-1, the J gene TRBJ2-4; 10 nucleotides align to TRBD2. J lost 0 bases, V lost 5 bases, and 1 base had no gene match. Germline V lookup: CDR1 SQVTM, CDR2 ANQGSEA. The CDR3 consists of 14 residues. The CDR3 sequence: CSVSSGGAKNIQYF. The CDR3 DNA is TGCAGCGTTTCTAGCGGGGGAGCCAAAAACATTCAGTACTTC.

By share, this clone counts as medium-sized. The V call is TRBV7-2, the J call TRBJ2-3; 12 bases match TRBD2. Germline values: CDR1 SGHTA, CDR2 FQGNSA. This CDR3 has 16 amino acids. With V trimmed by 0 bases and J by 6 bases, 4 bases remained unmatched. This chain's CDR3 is CASSLALAGGADTQYF. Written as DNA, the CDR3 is TGTGCCAGCAGCTTAGCCCTAGCGGGAGGGGCGGATACGCAGTATTTT.